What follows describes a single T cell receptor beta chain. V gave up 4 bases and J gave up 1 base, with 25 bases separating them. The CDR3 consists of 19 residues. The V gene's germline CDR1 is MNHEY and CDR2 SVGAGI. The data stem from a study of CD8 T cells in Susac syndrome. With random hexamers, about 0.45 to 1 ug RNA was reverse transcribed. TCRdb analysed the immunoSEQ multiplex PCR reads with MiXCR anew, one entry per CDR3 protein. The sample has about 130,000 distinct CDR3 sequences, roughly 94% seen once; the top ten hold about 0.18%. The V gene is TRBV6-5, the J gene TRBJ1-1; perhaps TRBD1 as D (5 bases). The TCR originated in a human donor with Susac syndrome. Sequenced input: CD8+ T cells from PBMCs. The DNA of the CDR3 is TGTGCCAGCAGTTCCCCTGCCAACCTCGTGGGGGTCTCGAACACTGAAGCTTTCTTT. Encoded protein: CASSSPANLVGVSNTEAFF.